The 29 T cell receptor beta chains given below trace back to one sample, sequenced in a study of CD8 T cells in ankylosing spondylitis. TCRdb fed the 5' RACE reads into MiXCR, producing one record per CDR3 protein. Of approximately 45,000 distinct CDR3 sequences listed, over 3.5% are singletons. The sequencing input was blood, either unsorted or a sorted T cell fraction (not recorded which). The source of these receptors is a female donor with ankylosing spondylitis or in good health (not recorded which).

This clonotype was detected ten times or more. This chain joins TRBV9 and TRBJ2-3; 12 positions agree with TRBD2. The CDR3 is 15 amino acids. Germline assignment: CDR1 SGDLS and CDR2 YYNGEE. V dropped 3 bases and J dropped 4; count of bases not matched to a gene: 3. Written as DNA, the CDR3 is TGTGCCAGCAGCGCCTCTAGCGGGAGGGCAGATACGCAGTATTTT. Protein: CASSASSGRADTQYF. The full variable domain, its missing parts supplied by reference TRBV9 and TRBJ2-3, is DSGVTQTPKHLITATGQRVTLRCSPRSGDLSVYWYQQSLDQGLQFLIQYYNGEERAKGNILERFSAQQFPDLHSELNLSSLELGDSALYFCASSASSGRADTQYFGPGTRLTVL.

This clonotype has a count of ten or more. This chain uses TRBV9 with TRBJ2-3; no clear D gene. The CDR3 is 16 amino acids. The germline V gene has CDR1 SGDLS and CDR2 YYNGEE. The ends were cut back, 0 bases at V and 0 bases at J, with 11 bases in the middle. CDR3: CASSVVSYPSTDTQYF. CDR3 nucleotide sequence: TGTGCCAGCAGCGTAGTAAGTTACCCTAGCACAGATACGCAGTATTTT.

In this sample, this clonotype turned up many times. The CDR3, as DNA: TGTGCCAGCAGCGTAGGGGAGGGAGGGGATACCGCCTCCTACGAGCAGTACTTC. It encodes CASSVGEGGDTASYEQYF. This chain connects TRBV9 to TRBJ2-7; 7 bases match TRBD2. Germline values: CDR1 SGDLS, CDR2 YYNGEE. CDR3 length: 18 amino acids. The V and J ends lost 0 bases and 0 bases, in that order; junction bases with no gene match: 12.

This clonotype occurred many times. The chain uses TRBV9 and TRBJ2-2; 7 nucleotides align to TRBD1. This CDR3 contains 16 residues. Trimming at V came to 4 bases and at J to 1 base, leaving 7 bases not matched to a gene. CDR1 is SGDLS and CDR2 is YYNGEE in the germline V gene. CDR3 sequence reads: CASSNHRGRNTGELFF. CDR3 nucleotides: TGTGCCAGCAGCAACCACAGGGGCCGGAACACCGGGGAGCTGTTTTTT.

The table lists this clonotype with many counts. V is TRBV9 and J is TRBJ2-2; D is perhaps TRBD2 (7 bases). V was trimmed by 0 bases and J by 0 bases, leaving 9 bases between them. CDR1 is SGDLS and CDR2 is YYNGEE in the germline V gene. The CDR3 length is 16 residues. The CDR3 DNA follows: TGTGCCAGCAGCGTAGCCGGGGGGCCGAACACCGGGGAGCTGTTTTTT. Encoded protein: CASSVAGGPNTGELFF.

The sample holds many counts of this clonotype. The chain links TRBV9 to TRBJ2-3, with 12 bases fitting TRBD2. The CDR3 has 17 amino acids. The V and J ends lost 0 bases and 3 bases, in that order; junction bases with no gene match: 5. From germline, CDR1 is SGDLS and CDR2 YYNGEE. Here the CDR3 reads CASSVALGTSGTDTQYF. Written as DNA, the CDR3 is TGTGCCAGCAGCGTAGCCCTGGGGACTAGCGGGACAGATACGCAGTATTTT. Combining the CDR3 with reference TRBV9 and TRBJ2-3 gives the whole variable domain DSGVTQTPKHLITATGQRVTLRCSPRSGDLSVYWYQQSLDQGLQFLIQYYNGEERAKGNILERFSAQQFPDLHSELNLSSLELGDSALYFCASSVALGTSGTDTQYFGPGTRLTVL.

This clonotype was detected only a few times. In DNA form, the CDR3 reads TGTGCCAGCAGCTCAGGGAGGCTAAACGAGCAGTACTTC. This codes for CASSSGRLNEQYF. The chain links TRBV9 to TRBJ2-7, with a weak D call TRBD2 (6 bases). CDR3 length: 13 amino acids. V lost 4 bases to trimming and J lost 5 bases, with 13 bases between them. Germline V gene sequence: CDR1 SGDLS, CDR2 YYNGEE.

This clonotype is medium-sized in the sample. V is TRBV9 and J is TRBJ2-2, with D unclear. The CDR3 runs to 16 residues. CDR1 is SGDLS and CDR2 is YYNGEE in the germline V gene. V was pared by 3 bases and J by 7 bases, with 19 bases between. The CDR3 DNA follows: TGTGCCAGCAGCGCCAATCGACCTCGAGTTGACGGGGAGCTGTTTTTT. Its protein is CASSANRPRVDGELFF.

This clonotype was seen repeatedly, ten times or more. The chain recombines TRBV9 with TRBJ1-2; 9 positions agree with TRBD1. Looked up from germline, CDR1 is SGDLS and CDR2 is YYNGEE. The V and J ends lost 0 bases and 4 bases, in that order; junction bases with no gene match: 4. The CDR3 length is 15 residues. CDR3 protein: CASSVADRGIYGYTF. The CDR3 bases are TGTGCCAGCAGCGTAGCGGACAGGGGCATCTATGGCTACACCTTC.

This clonotype was counted at least ten times. V is TRBV9 and J is TRBJ2-1; the D is unclear. V lost 4 bases, J lost 1 base, and 12 bases lay in between. CDR1 and CDR2 (germline): SGDLS, YYNGEE. The CDR3 spans 15 residues. This chain's CDR3 is CASSPRHGSYNEQFF. CDR3 in DNA: TGTGCCAGCAGCCCCCGACACGGTTCCTACAATGAGCAGTTCTTC.

Ten or more counts support this clonotype. V is TRBV9 and J is TRBJ2-3; D unclear. This CDR3 spans 14 amino acids. From germline, CDR1 is SGDLS and CDR2 YYNGEE. V dropped 6 bases and J dropped 1 base, with 12 bases sitting between them. In DNA, the CDR3 is TGTGCCAGCACCCGGACGGCGGGCACAGATACGCAGTATTTT. Amino acids: CASTRTAGTDTQYF.

The table lists this clonotype with many counts. This rearrangement joins TRBV9 to TRBJ1-1, with D perhaps TRBD1 (6 bases). CDR1 is SGDLS and CDR2 is YYNGEE in the germline V gene. The CDR3 sequence is 15 residues long. Trimming took 0 bases from V and 5 from J, leaving 14 bases between them. The CDR3 reads CASSVVGAGATEAFF. The CDR3 coding sequence is TGTGCCAGCAGCGTAGTTGGGGCAGGGGCAACTGAAGCTTTCTTT.

This clonotype was picked up many times. This sequence joins TRBV9 and TRBJ2-2; a possible D gene is TRBD1 (5 bases). The germline V gene has CDR1 SGDLS and CDR2 YYNGEE. There are 14 residues in the CDR3. Trimming left V 0 bases short and J 4 bases short, with 7 bases between. The CDR3 bases are TGTGCCAGCAGCGTAGAAGGGGTCACCGGGGAGCTGTTTTTT. Protein sequence: CASSVEGVTGELFF.

The V and J genes are TRBV9 and TRBJ2-7, with a weak D call TRBD1 (6 bases). CDR1 SGDLS and CDR2 YYNGEE come from the germline V gene. Trimming removed 4 bases from V and 0 bases from J, with 11 bases in between. The CDR3 is 14 residues long. The CDR3 protein is CASSPVRGSYEQYF. CDR3 DNA: TGTGCCAGCAGCCCGGTCAGGGGCTCCTACGAGCAGTACTTC.

This clonotype was detected many times. The gene calls are TRBV9 and TRBJ2-3, with 8 bases that match TRBD1. The junction had 7 bases not matched to a gene; V was cut back by 1 base and J by 3 bases. The CDR3 is made up of 16 amino acids. CDR1 SGDLS and CDR2 YYNGEE come from the germline V gene. The CDR3 DNA reads as TGTGCCAGCAGCGTAACGGACAGGGAAATAACAGATACGCAGTATTTT. It specifies CASSVTDREITDTQYF.

This clonotype was seen many times. The rearrangement joins TRBV9 to TRBJ2-2; D is uncertain. This CDR3 is built from 12 residues. V was trimmed by 2 bases and J by 4 bases, leaving 3 bases between them. Per the germline V gene, CDR1 is SGDLS and CDR2 is YYNGEE. CDR3 coding DNA: TGTGCCAGCAGCGTGCGCACCGGGGAGCTGTTTTTT. It codes for CASSVRTGELFF.

This clonotype came up many times. CDR3 in amino acids: CASSPRGGEGTEAFF. CDR3 DNA sequence: TGTGCCAGCAGCCCCCGGGGGGGCGAGGGCACTGAAGCTTTCTTT. The rearrangement links TRBV9 to TRBJ1-1; D is perhaps TRBD1 (6 bases). V was clipped by 4 bases and J by 4 bases, with 17 bases between them. The CDR3 covers 15 residues. The V gene's germline CDR1 is SGDLS and CDR2 YYNGEE.

This clonotype has at least ten counts. The chain has TRBV9 and TRBJ2-3; the D gene is possibly TRBD2 (5 bases). CDR1 and CDR2 from the germline V gene are SGDLS and YYNGEE. The V and J ends lost 3 bases and 2 bases respectively, with 10 bases between them. The CDR3 totals 14 residues. CDR3 loop: CASSGSVHTDTQYF. The CDR3 DNA reads as TGTGCCAGCAGCGGTAGCGTACACACAGATACGCAGTATTTT. The entire variable domain, with the rest obtained from reference TRBV9 and TRBJ2-3, is as follows: DSGVTQTPKHLITATGQRVTLRCSPRSGDLSVYWYQQSLDQGLQFLIQYYNGEERAKGNILERFSAQQFPDLHSELNLSSLELGDSALYFCASSGSVHTDTQYFGPGTRLTVL.

This clonotype showed up many times. This chain connects TRBV9 to TRBJ2-7, with D possibly TRBD2 on 6 matching bases. The CDR3 is made up of 12 amino acids. Germline CDR1 and CDR2: SGDLS and YYNGEE. The V and J ends lost 3 bases and 8 bases respectively, with 12 bases between them. The CDR3 DNA sequence: TGTGCCAGCAGCGGCCCCGGGGGTCAGCAGTACTTC. This gives the protein CASSGPGGQQYF.

This clonotype was counted at least ten times. The chain uses TRBV9 and TRBJ2-1; TRBD2 matches 7 bases. This CDR3 contains 16 residues. Germline V gene lookup returns CDR1 SGDLS and CDR2 YYNGEE. V trimming: 6 bases; J trimming: 0 bases; junction bases outside the gene matches: 9. The CDR3 loop reads CASTHRGGGSYNEQFF. The CDR3 DNA reads TGTGCCAGCACCCACCGGGGCGGGGGCTCCTACAATGAGCAGTTCTTC.

This clonotype was observed many times. V is TRBV9 and J is TRBJ2-1; D unresolved. The CDR3 extends over 12 amino acids. CDR1 is SGDLS, CDR2 YYNGEE, per germline. V lost 1 base, J lost 10 bases, and 9 bases lay in between. CDR3 sequence (DNA): TGTGCCAGCAGCGTATTCGGCGAGGAGCAGTTCTTC. Its protein product is CASSVFGEEQFF.

This clonotype was counted many times. The rearrangement links TRBV9 to TRBJ2-3; no definite D call. The CDR3 is 14 residues long. The V gene's germline CDR1 is SGDLS and CDR2 YYNGEE. V was shortened by 0 bases and J by 4 bases, with 9 bases between the two germline ends. CDR3 sequence reads: CASSVDSLADTQYF. For the CDR3, the DNA is TGTGCCAGCAGCGTAGACTCCTTGGCAGATACGCAGTATTTT.

This clonotype occurred many times. This chain uses TRBV9 with TRBJ2-3, with D perhaps being TRBD1 or TRBD2 (5 bases each). The V gene's germline CDR1 is SGDLS and CDR2 YYNGEE. V was trimmed by 2 bases and J by 2 bases, leaving 21 bases between them. The CDR3 has 18 residues. CDR3 nucleotides: TGTGCCAGCAGCGTCAGAGTTGGGGGACGTTCCTCCACAGATACGCAGTATTTT. Protein sequence: CASSVRVGGRSSTDTQYF.

This clonotype was counted at least ten times. The V call is TRBV9, the J call TRBJ2-5; 12 nucleotides align to TRBD2. J was trimmed by 4 bases and V by 1 base; bases with no gene match: 5. CDR1 and CDR2 from the germline V gene are SGDLS and YYNGEE. This CDR3 has 16 residues. The CDR3 is CASSVQPSGGVETQYF. The CDR3 coding sequence is TGTGCCAGCAGCGTACAACCTAGCGGGGGGGTAGAGACCCAGTACTTC.

There are many counts of this clonotype. V usage is TRBV9 and J usage is TRBJ2-1; D perhaps matches TRBD2 (5 bases). CDR3 length: 15 residues. The V end was cut by 4 bases, the J end by 7 bases, with 18 bases between. Germline-derived CDR1 and CDR2 are SGDLS and YYNGEE. Here the CDR3 DNA reads TGTGCCAGCAGCCAAATAGCGACGGGAAAAAATGAGCAGTTCTTC. Residues: CASSQIATGKNEQFF.

Many counts were recorded for this clonotype. The CDR3 coding sequence is TGTGCCAGCAGCGCTCGGGGGGGCGTTAGTGCAGATACGCAGTATTTT. Its protein is CASSARGGVSADTQYF. This sequence joins TRBV9 and TRBJ2-3; 8 bases align to TRBD2. V was pared by 3 bases and J by 4 bases, with 10 bases of the junction left unmatched. This CDR3 spans 16 amino acids. The germline V gene encodes CDR1 SGDLS and CDR2 YYNGEE.

In its sample, this clonotype was seen many times. This chain connects TRBV9 to TRBJ2-5; 13 bases line up with TRBD2. V trimming: 4 bases; J trimming: 3 bases; junction bases outside the gene matches: 3. The CDR3 is 15 amino acids. CDR1 and CDR2 (germline): SGDLS, YYNGEE. CDR3: CASSSGLAGEETQYF. CDR3 sequence (DNA): TGTGCCAGCAGCTCTGGACTAGCGGGGGAAGAGACCCAGTACTTC.

In this sample, this clonotype is medium-sized. The rearrangement links TRBV9 to TRBJ2-3; 8 bases map to TRBD2. CDR3 length equals 16 residues. Germline CDR1 reads SGDLS; CDR2 reads YYNGEE. The junction had 12 bases not matched to a gene; V was cut back by 3 bases and J by 6 bases. The CDR3 region has the DNA TGTGCCAGCAGCGCCCGTCTCTCGGGGGGGCTCGATACGCAGTATTTT. Translated, it gives CASSARLSGGLDTQYF.

This clonotype showed up many times. The chain joins TRBV9 to TRBJ2-1, with TRBD2 matching 12 bases. There are 13 residues in the CDR3. The V segment lost 8 bases and the J segment 7 bases; nucleotides outside the gene matches: 4. The germline V gene encodes CDR1 SGDLS and CDR2 YYNGEE. CDR3 loop: CASGLAGRNEQFF. The CDR3 DNA reads TGTGCCAGTGGACTAGCGGGGAGGAATGAGCAGTTCTTC.